Listed below are T cell receptor beta chains from one sample, sequenced in a study of patients and donors after allogeneic stem cell transplantation. Via MiXCR, TCRdb re-called the RT-PCR reads, giving one row per CDR3 protein. The table shows approximately 220,000 distinct CDR3 sequences, with around 40% occurring only once. The sequenced sample was blood, either unsorted or a sorted T cell fraction (not recorded which). The origin of the receptors is a human donor who was either an allogeneic HSCT recipient or a stem cell or donor lymphocyte infusion donor (not recorded which). It is not recorded whose cells these are; they may come from a transplant donor. CDR3s include the opening cysteine and the closing phenylalanine or tryptophan. The D gene is left open where the match is weak. Size is omitted from some rows. Given values are once, few, many or a class for expanded clones.

TRBJ1-5,-,TRBV2,-,CASSADQPQHF,TGTGCCAGCAGTGCGGATCAGCCCCAGCATTTT
TRBJ2-3,-,TRBV5-1,-,CASSPAYGEDTQYF,TGCGCCAGCAGCCCCGCTTATGGAGAAGATACGCAGTATTTT
TRBJ2-7,-,TRBV5-8,-,CASSSRDKSSYEQYF,TGTGCCAGCAGCTCTCGGGACAAGAGCTCCTACGAGCAGTACTTC
TRBJ2-4,-,TRBV10-3,few,CAISESLVKNIQYF,TGTGCCATCAGTGAGTCACTAGTCAAAAACATTCAGTACTTC
TRBJ1-1,-,TRBV7-2,-,CASSIRGDTEAFF,TGTGCCAGCAGCATTAGGGGGGACACTGAAGCTTTCTTT
TRBJ1-5,-,TRBV29-1,few,CSVATAGYGNQPQHF,TGCAGCGTTGCAACTGCGGGGTACGGCAATCAGCCCCAGCATTTT
TRBJ2-5,-,TRBV11-2,-,CASSLAAVNQETQYF,TGTGCCAGCAGCTTAGCAGCTGTTAACCAAGAGACCCAGTACTTC
TRBJ2-7,TRBD1,TRBV9,-,CASSVLAGGYEQYF,TGTGCCAGCTCCGTACTCGCAGGGGGCTACGAGCAGTACTTC
TRBJ2-4,-,TRBV20-1,few,CSARDLAARLAKNIQYF,TGCAGTGCTAGAGATCTGGCAGCCCGGCTAGCCAAAAACATTCAGTACTTC
TRBJ1-2,-,TRBV20-1,few,CSATDTRGGYTF,TGCAGTGCTACCGACACACGGGGAGGCTACACCTTC
TRBJ2-2,-,TRBV29-1,few,CSARDGENTGELFF,TGCAGCGCACGGGACGGTGAAAACACCGGGGAGCTGTTTTTT